This T cell receptor beta chain came from a study of T cells after posttransplantation cyclophosphamide. Study conclusions and caveats: Recipient CMV seropositivity and CMV reactivation strongly tracked TRB clonality. Tissue-infiltrating T cells from skin or gut overlapped little with blood T cells. Donor CD8+ memory clones often dominated recipient blood repertoires at later times.

TCRdb's copy holds only in-frame clones and misses some; the assay was immunoSEQ multiplex PCR. This sample yields approximately 30,000 clones, of which around 90% are seen a single time; 14% to 15% belongs to the top ten. This clone turned up a few times. The antigen is not known. The CDR3 length is 16 residues. Trimming left V 3 bases short and J 3 bases short, with 16 bases between. Per the germline V gene, CDR1 is LNHNV and CDR2 is YYDKDF (reference sequence). The TCR comes from a woman aged 35 to 49 with a blood cancer, CMV-positive, and with a related stem cell donor. The material sequenced was PBMCs. This chain joins TRBV15 and TRBJ2-3, with a tentative D call TRBD2 (6 bases). CDR3 residues: CATSSNLLAGTDTQYF. The DNA for the CDR3 is TGTGCCACCAGCAGTAATCTACTAGCCGGGACAGATACGCAGTATTTT.